These T cell receptor beta chains were read from a single sample in a study of blood T cell repertoires in COVID-19. Assay used: immunoSEQ multiplex PCR; TCRdb lists only in-frame clones, some missing. Of roughly 250,000 clones in the sample, 91% were seen once. Sequencing was performed on peripheral blood. The receptors shown here come from a person between 18 and 35 years old with COVID-19, enrolled during active disease. The CDR3 runs from the conserved cysteine through the conserved F or W. A D gene is named only where the DNA matches it firmly. Only some rows state a clone size, as once, few, many or a class for expanded clones.

CDR3 protein	CDR3 DNA	V gene	J gene	D gene	clone size
CAISPTGGGTEAFF	TGTGCCATCAGTCCGACAGGCGGGGGGACTGAAGCTTTCTTT	TRBV10-3	TRBJ1-1	NA	NA
CASRRGTVSYNSPLHF	TGTGCCAGCAGGAGGGGGACCGTATCCTATAATTCACCCCTCCACTTT	TRBV2	TRBJ1-6	NA	NA
CASSQEVTAGHQPQHF	TGTGCCAGCAGCCAAGAAGTGACAGCGGGCCATCAGCCCCAGCATTTT	TRBV4-2	TRBJ1-5	NA	once
CASSPGPSGRDEQFF	TGTGCCAGCAGCCCGGGCCCTAGCGGGAGGGATGAGCAGTTCTTC	TRBV11-1	TRBJ2-1	TRBD2	NA
CASSLGKLAGHTDTQYF	TGTGCCAGCAGCTTAGGGAAACTAGCGGGCCACACAGATACGCAGTATTTT	TRBV7-2	TRBJ2-3	TRBD2	NA
CASSPRQIHEQFF	TGTGCCAGCTCACCAAGACAGATCCATGAGCAGTTCTTC	TRBV18	TRBJ2-1	NA	NA
CASSIQGASSGNTIYF	TGTGCCAGTAGTATTCAGGGGGCGAGCTCTGGAAACACCATATATTTT	TRBV19	TRBJ1-3	TRBD1	NA
CASSKDTYNEQFF	TGTGCCAGTAGTAAAGACACCTACAATGAGCAGTTCTTC	TRBV19	TRBJ2-1	NA	NA
CASSPGTLDTQYF	TGTGCCAGCTCACCCGGGACACTTGATACGCAGTATTTT	TRBV18	TRBJ2-3	NA	NA
CASSLGGGEEKLFF	TGCGCCAGCAGCTTGGGCGGGGGCGAGGAAAAACTGTTTTTT	TRBV5-1	TRBJ1-4	NA	NA
CASSAGGAYEQYF	TGTGCCAGCAGCGCAGGGGGCGCGTACGAGCAGTACTTC	TRBV5-6	TRBJ2-7	TRBD1	NA
CASSEDSWGDSNQPQHF	TGTGCCAGCAGTGAAGATAGTTGGGGGGATAGCAATCAGCCCCAGCATTTT	TRBV6-1	TRBJ1-5	NA	NA
CASSLGQGSYPSGNTIYF	TGTGCCAGCAGCCTAGGACAGGGCAGTTATCCCTCTGGAAACACCATATATTTT	TRBV13	TRBJ1-3	TRBD1	once
CSGTSGSTDTQYF	TGCAGCGGGACTAGCGGGAGCACAGATACGCAGTATTTT	TRBV29-1	TRBJ2-3	TRBD2	NA
CASSQAPGSTDTQYF	TGTGCCAGCAGCCAAGCACCAGGGAGCACAGATACGCAGTATTTT	TRBV3-1/TRBV3-2	TRBJ2-3	NA	NA
CASSLGRGKQETQYF	TGCGCCAGCAGCTTGGGACGCGGGAAGCAAGAGACCCAGTACTTC	TRBV5-1	TRBJ2-5	NA	NA
CASRPAGDTQYF	TGTGCCAGCAGGCCGGCGGGAGATACGCAGTATTTT	TRBV6-6	TRBJ2-3	NA	NA
CASSPLGSYEETQYF	TGCGCCAGCAGCCCGTTGGGCAGTTACGAGGAGACCCAGTACTTC	TRBV5-1	TRBJ2-5	NA	once
CASSSMQGAVKETQYF	TGTGCCAGCAGCTCTATGCAGGGGGCGGTCAAAGAGACCCAGTACTTC	TRBV5-4	TRBJ2-5	TRBD1	NA
CSVEGGGFNEQYF	TGCAGCGTTGAGGGAGGGGGTTTCAACGAGCAGTACTTC	TRBV29-1	TRBJ2-7	NA	NA
CASSFSGSPNYGYTF	TGTGCCAGCAGTTTTTCAGGCAGTCCTAACTATGGCTACACCTTC	TRBV7-9	TRBJ1-2	NA	NA
CASSSRDRHYEQYF	TGTGCCAGCAGCTCACGGGACAGACACTACGAGCAGTACTTC	TRBV7-2	TRBJ2-7	TRBD1	NA
CASSPPGRRVGLAGGPDTDTQYF	TGTGCCAGCTCACCACCCGGCCGGAGGGTAGGACTAGCGGGAGGGCCCGACACAGATACGCAGTATTTT	TRBV18	TRBJ2-3	TRBD2	once
CASSGRLNYGYTF	TGTGCCAGCAGCGGGCGGCTGAACTATGGCTACACCTTC	TRBV9	TRBJ1-2	NA	NA
CASSLRGDVSYNEQFF	TGCGCCAGCAGTCTCAGGGGGGACGTGTCCTACAATGAGCAGTTCTTC	TRBV4-3	TRBJ2-1	NA	few
CASSIPSGGSSYNEQFF	TGTGCCAGTAGTATACCTTCGGGGGGGAGCTCCTACAATGAGCAGTTCTTC	TRBV19	TRBJ2-1	TRBD2	once
CASRLRTGDYGYTF	TGTGCAAGTCGCTTGAGGACAGGGGACTATGGCTACACCTTC	TRBV12-2	TRBJ1-2	NA	once
CASSDHPKQGVDKNIQYF	TGTGCCAGCAGTGACCACCCAAAACAGGGGGTTGACAAAAACATTCAGTACTTC	TRBV6-4	TRBJ2-4	TRBD1	NA
CAISETGGNQPQHF	TGTGCCATCAGTGAGACAGGGGGCAATCAGCCCCAGCATTTT	TRBV10-3	TRBJ1-5	TRBD1	NA
CASSTGTGLAKNIQYF	TGCGCCAGCAGCACCGGGACAGGGTTGGCCAAAAACATTCAGTACTTC	TRBV5-1	TRBJ2-4	TRBD1	NA
CASSPITRDRGKTGELFF	TGTGCCAGCTCCCCCATCACACGGGACAGGGGAAAAACCGGGGAGCTGTTTTTT	TRBV27	TRBJ2-2	TRBD1	NA
CASSDTADTQYF	TGTGCCAGCAGCGATACAGCAGATACGCAGTATTTT	TRBV5-6	TRBJ2-3	NA	once
CASSPVSGSSETQYF	TGTGCCAGCAGCCCGGTTAGCGGGAGCTCAGAGACCCAGTACTTC	TRBV27	TRBJ2-5	TRBD2	NA
CASSHDRNYEQYF	TGTGCCAGCTCACATGACAGGAACTACGAGCAGTACTTC	TRBV18	TRBJ2-7	NA	NA
CASSKRIFEREGQGEQFF	TGTGCCAGCAGCAAGCGTATCTTTGAGCGGGAGGGCCAAGGTGAGCAGTTCTTC	TRBV9	TRBJ2-1	TRBD2	NA
CSVPTHYGYTF	TGCAGCGTTCCGACACACTATGGCTACACCTTC	TRBV29-1	TRBJ1-2	NA	NA
CASSLQGDSGNTIYF	TGTGCCAGCAGTTTACAGGGGGACTCTGGAAACACCATATATTTT	TRBV28	TRBJ1-3	TRBD1	NA
CASSRIPGTEAFF	TGTGCCAGCAGCCGCATTCCGGGCACTGAAGCTTTCTTT	TRBV14	TRBJ1-1	NA	NA
CASSARLTGNYGYTF	TGTGCCAGCAGCGCGAGATTAACAGGGAACTATGGCTACACCTTC	TRBV9	TRBJ1-2	NA	NA
CASSWATGGRGETQYF	TGCGCCAGCAGCTGGGCTACGGGGGGCAGGGGAGAGACCCAGTACTTC	TRBV5-1	TRBJ2-5	NA	NA